A single sample is the source of the 24 T cell receptor beta chains below, sequenced in a study of beta chain features in type 1 diabetes. The investigators reverse transcribed all of the isolated RNA, so they sequenced expressed TCRB transcripts. Measured with immunoSEQ multiplex PCR; TCRdb has only the in-frame clones, and not every one. The sample carries 250,000 to 400,000 clones, about 15% recorded once. The sequencing input was central memory CD4+ T cells from blood. The receptor source for this set is a young man in good health.

In this sample, this clone turned up a few times. The CDR3 DNA follows: TGTGCCATCAGTGCCAACCCTATTAGCGGGGTGGAAGCTTTCTTT. Translating gives CAISANPISGVEAFF. V usage is TRBV10-3 and J usage is TRBJ1-1; D uncertain. CDR1 and CDR2 from the germline V gene are ENHRY and SYGVKD. The CDR3 is made up of 15 amino acids. V was pared by 4 bases and J by 8 bases, with 20 bases between.

The rearrangement joins TRBV6-1 to TRBJ1-2; D is uncertain. Per germline, CDR1 MNHNS and CDR2 SASEGT. Deletions cut 4 bases from V and 7 bases from J, with 4 bases between. This CDR3 has 10 amino acids. Here the CDR3 DNA reads TGTGCCAGCAGTGTCGGTGGCTACACCTTC. As protein: CASSVGGYTF.

The rearrangement uses TRBV7-2 and TRBJ1-1; D is possibly TRBD1 (6 bases). Trimming took 5 bases from V and 7 from J, leaving 26 bases between them. The CDR3 length is 17 residues. CDR1 is SGHTA, CDR2 FQGNSA, per germline. As DNA, the CDR3 is TGTGCCAGCAGCCGAACAGGGCGGGGGGCGTTTTCAAGTGAAGCTTTCTTT. Translating it yields CASSRTGRGAFSSEAFF.

This clone was recorded many times. The genes are TRBV7-2 and TRBJ2-1, with D hard to call. The V gene lost 6 bases and the J gene lost 8 bases, with 8 bases spanning the gap. Germline CDR1 reads SGHTA; CDR2 reads FQGNSA. The CDR3 loop spans 11 amino acids. CDR3 sequence reads: CASRGFHEQFF. The CDR3 nucleotides are TGTGCCAGCAGGGGTTTCCATGAGCAGTTCTTC.

The genes are TRBV6-1 and TRBJ1-2; no definite D call. There are 12 residues in the CDR3. The germline V gene has CDR1 MNHNS and CDR2 SASEGT. V was cut by 2 bases and J by 6 bases, with 7 bases left in between. The CDR3 DNA follows: TGTGCCAGCAGTGAAAAGGTCAATGGCTACACCTTC. Translated: CASSEKVNGYTF.

This clone was detected a few times. Distinct nucleotide sequences in the sample also encode this CDR3. The gene calls are TRBV19 and TRBJ1-5; no definite D call. The germline V gene encodes CDR1 LNHDA and CDR2 SQIVND (reference sequence). Trimming removed 3 bases from V and 1 base from J, with 7 bases in between. The CDR3 totals 14 residues. The CDR3 reads CASSIGKSNQPQHF. The CDR3 DNA follows: TGTGCCAGTAGTATCGGAAAAAGCAATCAGCCCCAGCATTTT.

The chain has TRBV30 and TRBJ1-1; no definite D call. CDR3 length: 13 residues. Germline V lookup: CDR1 GTSNPN, CDR2 SVGIG (reference sequence). V was pared by 3 bases and J by 0 bases, with 8 bases between. In nucleotides, the CDR3 is TGTGCCTGGAGCTTTCAGGTGAACACTGAAGCTTTCTTT. Translation gives CAWSFQVNTEAFF.

This clone was counted a few times. The chain carries TRBV9 and TRBJ1-4; TRBD1 aligns across 7 bases. CDR3 length: 16 residues. V shed 4 bases and J 6 bases; nucleotides not matched to a gene: 12. Germline CDR1 reads SGDLS; CDR2 reads YYNGEE. Written as DNA, the CDR3 is TGTGCCAGCAGCCAAGGGGGGACAGCCCAGGATGAAAAACTGTTTTTT. Translating it yields CASSQGGTAQDEKLFF.

As for this clone: The same CDR3 also results from other DNA sequences found in this sample. The CDR3 bases are TGTGCCAGCAGTCTAGCGGGCACCTACGAGCAGTACGTC. It translates to CASSLAGTYEQYV. The rearrangement links TRBV6-5 to TRBJ2-7; 8 nucleotides align to TRBD2. Germline V gene sequence: CDR1 MNHEY, CDR2 SVGAGI. V dropped 5 bases and J dropped 2; count of bases not matched to a gene: 2. This CDR3 contains 13 residues.

There are a few counts of this clone. The V and J genes are TRBV4-1 and TRBJ2-1; 7 nucleotides align to TRBD2. CDR3 length equals 16 residues. J gave up 4 bases and V 4 bases, and 10 bases lay outside the gene matches. CDR1 MGHRA and CDR2 YSYEKL come from the germline V gene. The CDR3 loop reads CASSPHGGTSYNEQFF. DNA of the CDR3: TGCGCCAGCAGCCCTCACGGGGGGACGAGTTACAATGAGCAGTTCTTC.

Concerning this clone: The sample carries other DNA sequences with the same CDR3. This chain uses TRBV9 with TRBJ2-6; D gene uncertain. Germline-derived CDR1 and CDR2 are SGDLS and YYNGEE. The CDR3 covers 14 residues. Trimming removed 3 bases from V and 0 bases from J, with 4 bases in between. CDR3 nucleotides: TGTGCCAGCAGCGGGAGCTCTGGGGCCAACGTCCTGACTTTC. Amino acid sequence: CASSGSSGANVLTF.

This clone was seen a handful of times. The chain links TRBV4-1 to TRBJ2-7, with a weak D call TRBD1 (6 bases). The V and J ends lost 1 base and 2 bases respectively, with 12 bases between them. Germline V gene data show CDR1 as MGHRA and CDR2 as YSYEKL. The CDR3 is made up of 15 amino acids. The CDR3 DNA follows: TGCGCCAGCAGCCAAGGGACCCCAGGGGCCTACGAGCAGTACTTC. As protein: CASSQGTPGAYEQYF.

The genes are TRBV7-9 and TRBJ1-2; 7 bases are a match to TRBD1. Trimming took 5 bases from V and 8 from J; bases not matched to a gene: 8. CDR1 is SEHNR, CDR2 FQNEAQ, per germline (reference sequence). This CDR3 has 13 amino acids. CDR3 bases: TGTGCCAGCAGCACCCGGGACAGCAGGGGCTACACCTTC. It codes for CASSTRDSRGYTF. The full variable domain, its missing parts supplied by reference TRBV7-9 and TRBJ1-2, is DTGVSQNPRHKITKRGQNVTFRCDPISEHNRLYWYRQTLGQGPEFLTYFQNEAQLEKSRLLSDRFSAERPKGSFSTLEIQRTEQGDSAMYLCASSTRDSRGYTFGSGTRLTVV.

This clone was detected a few times. The chain recombines TRBV19 with TRBJ1-2, with D maybe TRBD1 (6 bases). CDR1 and CDR2 from the germline V gene are LNHDA and SQIVND (reference sequence). The CDR3 totals 14 residues. V was trimmed by 3 bases and J by 0 bases, leaving 8 bases between them. The CDR3 here is CASSMTGANYGYTF. DNA of the CDR3: TGTGCCAGTAGTATGACAGGAGCTAACTATGGCTACACCTTC.

This chain joins TRBV5-4 and TRBJ2-5, with a possible D match to TRBD2 (6 bases). This CDR3 is built from 14 residues. V was cut by 4 bases and J by 9 bases, with 19 bases left in between. Per germline, CDR1 SGHNT and CDR2 YYREEE (reference sequence). CDR3 amino acids: CASSQTSVQGSQYF. CDR3 nucleotides: TGTGCCAGCAGCCAGACTAGTGTCCAAGGATCCCAGTACTTC.

This clone was seen a handful of times. This rearrangement joins TRBV7-2 to TRBJ1-2, with 10 bases fitting TRBD1. This CDR3 has 13 residues. V was pared by 6 bases and J by 7 bases, with 5 bases of the junction left unmatched. Germline CDR1 SGHTA, CDR2 FQGNSA. CDR3 DNA: TGTGCCAGCAGTCGCGGACAGGGGGGTGGCTACACCTTC. Amino acids: CASSRGQGGGYTF.

This chain links TRBV19 with TRBJ2-6, with D possibly being TRBD1 (6 bases). V lost 5 bases and J 3 bases, leaving 14 bases between the germline ends. The CDR3 has 16 residues. The V gene's germline CDR1 is LNHDA and CDR2 SQIVND (reference sequence). DNA of the CDR3: TGTGCCAGTAGTCCCTCGCTACAGGGTGGGGCCAACGTCCTGACTTTC. This sequence encodes CASSPSLQGGANVLTF.

This clone has just a few counts. The chain links TRBV29-1 to TRBJ1-2, with 8 positions matching TRBD1. This CDR3 is 13 amino acids long. Germline CDR1 reads SQVTM; CDR2 reads ANQGSEA. V lost 5 bases and J lost 8; bases outside the gene matches: 10. The DNA of the CDR3 is TGCAGCGTTAGGACAGGGCAGATCATGGGCTACACCTTC. Translation: CSVRTGQIMGYTF.

This clone showed up just a few times. This chain joins TRBV25-1 and TRBJ1-6, with D possibly matching TRBD1 (5 bases). V lost 5 bases, J lost 1 base, and 6 bases lay in between. The CDR3 is 14 residues long. Per germline, CDR1 MGHDK and CDR2 SYGVNS. The CDR3 region has the DNA TGTGCCAGCAGTAGGGGTTCCTATAATTCACCCCTCCACTTT. The encoded protein is CASSRGSYNSPLHF. Using reference TRBV25-1 and TRBJ1-6 for the parts outside the CDR3, the full variable domain is EADIYQTPRYLVIGTGKKITLECSQTMGHDKMYWYQQDPGMELHLIHYSYGVNSTEKGDLSSESTVSRIRTEHFPLTLESARPSHTSQYLCASSRGSYNSPLHFGNGTRLTVT.

This clone was picked up a small number of times. This chain connects TRBV7-8 to TRBJ2-1; D might be TRBD2 (6 bases). Trimming stripped 8 bases from V and 6 bases from J, with 14 bases between. CDR1 is SGHVS, CDR2 FQNEAQ, per germline. CDR3 length equals 13 residues. The CDR3 region has the DNA TGTGCCAGCCGTACGGGGGTCGGCAATGAGCAGTTCTTC. The encoded protein is CASRTGVGNEQFF.

This rearrangement joins TRBV5-1 to TRBJ2-3, with 7 bases that match TRBD1. The CDR3 spans 15 residues. CDR1 and CDR2 from the germline V gene are SGHRS and YFSETQ. Trimming cost V 0 bases and J 2 bases; bases outside gene matches: 3. The CDR3 DNA sequence: TGCGCCAGCAGCTTGGTTCAGGGGGTCACAGATACGCAGTATTTT. It encodes CASSLVQGVTDTQYF.

CDR3 DNA: TGTGCCAGCAGCCCCCGGGACAGGACCTTCAATGAGCAGTTCTTC. Translating gives CASSPRDRTFNEQFF. The chain combines TRBV5-4 with TRBJ2-1, with 8 positions matching TRBD1. Losses at the gene ends were 4 bases for V and 6 bases for J; bases not matched to a gene: 9. CDR3 length equals 15 residues. Germline assignment: CDR1 SGHNT and CDR2 YYREEE (reference sequence).

This clone was seen only a few times. V usage is TRBV6-5 and J usage is TRBJ1-6; D might be TRBD1 (6 bases). V lost 6 bases to trimming and J lost 7 bases, with 13 bases between them. Germline CDR1 and CDR2: MNHEY and SVGAGI. This CDR3 is 14 amino acids long. CDR3 in amino acids: CASRLDRLNSPLHF. The CDR3 DNA reads as TGTGCCAGCAGACTCGACAGGTTAAATTCACCCCTCCACTTT.

V gene TRBV7-2 combines with J gene TRBJ2-3; D gene ambiguous. CDR1 is SGHTA, CDR2 FQGNSA, per germline. This CDR3 has 19 residues. V dropped 4 bases and J dropped 1 base, with 24 bases sitting between them. CDR3 in amino acids: CASSSEPSRLGARTDTQYF. The CDR3 DNA reads as TGTGCCAGCAGCTCCGAACCCTCCCGCCTGGGCGCACGCACAGATACGCAGTATTTT. Supplemented by reference TRBV7-2 and TRBJ2-3, the full variable domain reads GAGVSQSPSNKVTEKGKDVELRCDPISGHTALYWYRQSLGQGLEFLIYFQGNSAPDKSGLPSDRFSAERTGGSVSTLTIQRTQQEDSAVYLCASSSEPSRLGARTDTQYFGPGTRLTVL.